This is a list of T cell receptor beta chains from one sample in a study of cytomegalovirus exposure and HLA in healthy donors. Libraries were prepared by immunoSEQ multiplex PCR; TCRdb keeps only in-frame clonotypes and omits some of them. The sample totals about 44,000 clones. Sequencing was performed on PBMCs. The receptors come from a male donor in good health and CMV-seronegative. Both conserved end residues are part of each CDR3. A D gene is named only where the DNA matches it firmly.

J	V	D	DNA	CDR3
TRBJ1-4	TRBV7-8	-	TGTGCCAGCAGCTTAGCGCGGGCCACCCTTGGGGAAAAACTGTTTTTT	CASSLARATLGEKLFF
TRBJ1-3	TRBV7-9	-	TGTGCCAGCAGCTCCCCCGGACACTCTGGAAACACCATATATTTT	CASSSPGHSGNTIYF
TRBJ2-4	TRBV5-1	-	TGCACCAGCAGCTTGGGGTCCAGGGATTATAAAAACATTCAGTACTTC	CTSSLGSRDYKNIQYF
TRBJ1-2	TRBV7-9	-	TGTGCCAGCAGCCCCTTTCTGGAGGGCTACACCTTC	CASSPFLEGYTF
TRBJ2-7	TRBV9	TRBD2	TGTGCCAGCAGCGCTAGCGGAGTGGGCTACGAGCAGTACTTC	CASSASGVGYEQYF
TRBJ2-2	TRBV7-3	TRBD1	TGTGCCAGCAGTCGTCTAGGGGGCAACACCGGGGAGCTGTTTTTT	CASSRLGGNTGELFF
TRBJ2-1	TRBV4-2	-	TGTGCCAGCAGCCAAGGGCGTTCCGGGGGGCTTGAGCAGTTCTTC	CASSQGRSGGLEQFF
TRBJ2-7	TRBV29-1	-	TGCAGCGTTGTGGGGCGTGGCGAGCAGTACTTC	CSVVGRGEQYF
TRBJ1-5	TRBV7-2	TRBD1	TGTGCCAGCAGCTCGACAGGGGCCGGGAACAATCAGCCCCAGCATTTT	CASSSTGAGNNQPQHF
TRBJ2-1	TRBV5-4	TRBD2	TGTGCCAGCAGCTTAGCTAGCGGGAGAGGCAATGAGCAGTTCTTC	CASSLASGRGNEQFF
TRBJ2-1	TRBV13	TRBD2	TGTGCCAGCAGCCCGAAAGGAGCGGGAGGAACCGTCTACAATGAGCAGTTCTTC	CASSPKGAGGTVYNEQFF
TRBJ1-2	TRBV19	-	TGTGCCAGTAAGTCCCATGGAGGGGACGGCTACACCTTC	CASKSHGGDGYTF
TRBJ1-1	TRBV19	-	TGTGCCAGTAGTATGCAATCAGGCACTGAAGCTTTCTTT	CASSMQSGTEAFF
TRBJ2-4	TRBV19	-	TGTGCCAGTTCTCAGACACGTGCAGACGCCGGCATTCAGTACTTC	CASSQTRADAGIQYF
TRBJ2-5	TRBV5-4	-	TGTGCCAGCGGCCTAGGAGGGTGGCTAAAAGAGACCCAGTACTTC	CASGLGGWLKETQYF
TRBJ1-5	TRBV6-5	TRBD1	TGTGCCAGCAGACGTACAGGGGGTAGCAATCAGCCCCAGCATTTT	CASRRTGGSNQPQHF
TRBJ2-7	TRBV6-6	-	TGTGCCAGCAGTTGGGACACCTCTTCCTACGAGCAGTACTTC	CASSWDTSSYEQYF
TRBJ1-2	TRBV5-1	-	TGCGCTCTCAGCTTGGAGGCAGCCTCTGAAGCAAGAGGCTATGGCTACACCTTC	CALSLEAASEARGYGYTF
TRBJ2-5	TRBV10-2	-	TGCGCCAGCAGCCCCCTAGGTGGGGGGGCCCAAGAGACCCAGTACTTC	CASSPLGGGAQETQYF
TRBJ1-1	TRBV5-1	-	TGCGCCAGCAGCTTGCGAGGGCCAATCATGAACACTGAAGCTTTCTTT	CASSLRGPIMNTEAFF
TRBJ2-2	TRBV7-8	TRBD1	TGTGCCAGCAGCTTAGGGCAGGGGGACACCGGGGAGCTGTTTTTT	CASSLGQGDTGELFF
TRBJ2-5	TRBV5-4	-	TGTGCCAGCAGCTCGGGGAAATCCGGAGGGGAGACCCAGTACTTC	CASSSGKSGGETQYF
TRBJ2-6	TRBV19	TRBD1	TGTGCCAGTAGTATAGGGGGACAGGGGTCTGGGGCCAACGTCCTGACTTTC	CASSIGGQGSGANVLTF
TRBJ1-2	TRBV30	-	TGTGCCTGGAGTGGCGGGGTTTACTATGGCTACACCTTC	CAWSGGVYYGYTF
TRBJ1-5	TRBV10-3	TRBD1	TGTGCCACCAGGACAGGGGAAGTGGAGCCCCAGCATTTT	CATRTGEVEPQHF
TRBJ1-1	TRBV29-1	-	TGCAGCGCCCGGGCAGGGAAGGTGAAGGTGATGAACACTGAAGCTTTCTTT	CSARAGKVKVMNTEAFF
TRBJ2-5	TRBV6-1	-	TGTGCCAGCAGCGGTACCCAGTACTTC	CASSGTQYF
TRBJ2-1	TRBV9	TRBD2	TGTGCCAGCAGCGTAGACGGTCGGGGGGAGGAAGAGCAGTTCTTC	CASSVDGRGEEEQFF
TRBJ2-7	TRBV19	TRBD1	TGTGCCAGTAGTGCCTCCGGGACAGGGGTTTACGAGCAGTACTTC	CASSASGTGVYEQYF